Below, 32 T cell receptor beta chains from the same sample are listed, as sequenced in a study of identical twins' blood T cells. TCRdb used MiXCR to reprocess the 5' RACE reads, holding one entry per CDR3 protein. The sample consists of hundreds of thousands of distinct CDR3 sequences, over 25% of them appearing once. The material sequenced was PBMCs. The receptors were gathered from a woman aged 18-55 years in good health.

Of note for this clonotype: A single base separates this from a much larger clone, so it may be a read error. CDR3 sequence (DNA): TGTGCCTGGGGGACGCGGTGGAGGAAGGCTTTATTT. Translation gives CAWGTRWRKALF. The chain links TRBV3-1 to TRBJ1-1; D might be TRBD1 (5 bases). The CDR3 spans 12 residues. The germline V gene has CDR1 LGHDT and CDR2 YNNKEL (reference sequence).

The rearrangement links TRBV4-1 to TRBJ2-1; 8 bases are a match to TRBD2. Germline CDR1 is MGHRA and CDR2 is YSYEKL. Trimming cost V 3 bases and J 3 bases; bases outside gene matches: 13. The CDR3 contains 18 residues. The CDR3 DNA is TGCGCCAGCAGCCACCGCTCCTCTACCAGCGGGAGCTACAATGAGCAGTTCTTC. Translation gives CASSHRSSTSGSYNEQFF.

About this clonotype: At one end the junction does not follow the germline gene, possibly because of a read error. In nucleotides, the CDR3 is TGTGCCAGCAGATCCTCCCGCAGTATAGGGTTC. Translated, it gives CASRSSRSIGF. The V and J genes are TRBV6-1 and TRBJ1-2; D is uncertain. The CDR3 is 11 amino acids. The germline CDR1 and CDR2 sequences are MNHNS and SASEGT.

This clonotype was seen only a few times. A junction end diverges from the germline sequence, so it may reflect a read error. The chain links TRBV6-5 to TRBJ2-5, with 15 bases aligning to TRBD2. This CDR3 is 13 amino acids long. The V gene's germline CDR1 is MNHEY and CDR2 SVGAGI. CDR3 nucleotides: TGTGCCAGCAGCAGGACTAGCGGGAGGGAAGCGAACTTC. Its translation is CASSRTSGREANF.

About this clonotype itself: One junction end disagrees with the germline gene, perhaps due to a read error. The gene calls are TRBV6-1 and TRBJ1-2; a weak D match, TRBD1 (5 bases). Germline V CDR1 and CDR2: MNHNS, SASEGT. The CDR3 is 13 residues long. CDR3 DNA: TGTGCCAGCAGTGAATCCGGGGCCTATGGCTACGCCTTC. Its translation: CASSESGAYGYAF.

The chain employs TRBV7-9 and TRBJ2-3, with D uncertain. There are 14 residues in the CDR3. V was pared by 3 bases and J by 2 bases, with 9 bases between. Germline V CDR1 and CDR2: SEHNR, FQNEAQ (reference sequence). The CDR3 DNA is TGTGCCAGCAGCTTGGCACTTGACACAGATACGCAGTATTTT. Protein sequence: CASSLALDTDTQYF.

This clonotype has only a few counts. This chain connects TRBV20-1 to TRBJ1-1, with TRBD1 as a possible D gene (5 bases). CDR3 length equals 14 residues. Germline CDR1 reads DFQATT; CDR2 reads SNEGSKA (reference sequence). V lost 3 bases to trimming and J lost 1 base, with 12 bases between them. The CDR3 protein is CSASSPGANTEAFF. The CDR3 bases are TGCAGTGCTAGCTCCCCCGGGGCGAACACTGAAGCTTTCTTT.

This clonotype was detected only a few times. This rearrangement joins TRBV7-9 to TRBJ1-1; no definite D call. Germline CDR1 reads SEHNR; CDR2 reads FQNEAQ (reference sequence). The CDR3 runs to 14 residues. Trimming removed 5 bases from V and 6 bases from J, with 16 bases in between. In DNA, the CDR3 is TGTGCCAGCAGCAGCGACGGTGGGCTCCCTGAAGCTTTCTTT. Its protein product is CASSSDGGLPEAFF.

V is TRBV15 and J is TRBJ2-2; 8 bases match TRBD2. The germline V gene encodes CDR1 LNHNV and CDR2 YYDKDF (reference sequence). The V gene end was trimmed by 0 bases and the J gene end by 2 bases; junction bases not matched to a gene: 2. This CDR3 has 16 residues. CDR3 sequence reads: CATSREAGGNTGELFF. The CDR3 nucleotides are TGTGCCACCAGCAGAGAGGCGGGGGGAAACACCGGGGAGCTGTTTTTT. The variable domain in full, completed from reference TRBV15 and TRBJ2-2, reads DAMVIQNPRYQVTQFGKPVTLSCSQTLNHNVMYWYQQKSSQAPKLLFHYYDKDFNNEADTPDNFQSRRPNTSFCFLDIRSPGLGDTAMYLCATSREAGGNTGELFFGEGSRLTVL.

This clonotype was counted a few times. The chain employs TRBV19 and TRBJ1-5; 8 bases fit TRBD1. V lost 4 bases to trimming and J lost 0 bases; unmatched junction nucleotides: 11. Looked up from germline, CDR1 is LNHDA and CDR2 is SQIVND (reference sequence). The CDR3 is made up of 18 amino acids. DNA of the CDR3: TGTGCCAGTAGTACCTCAACAGGGGGATTTGATAGCAATCAGCCCCAGCATTTT. This sequence encodes CASSTSTGGFDSNQPQHF.

The table lists this clonotype with a few counts. The chain joins TRBV5-1 to TRBJ2-2, with TRBD2 identical over 7 bases. From germline, CDR1 is SGHRS and CDR2 YFSETQ. This CDR3 contains 17 residues. V trimming: 1 base; J trimming: 0 bases; junction bases outside the gene matches: 6. The CDR3 sequence is CASSLKFGGTNTGELFF. DNA of the CDR3: TGCGCCAGCAGCTTGAAGTTCGGGGGGACGAACACCGGGGAGCTGTTTTTT. Supplemented by reference TRBV5-1 and TRBJ2-2, the full variable domain reads KAGVTQTPRYLIKTRGQQVTLSCSPISGHRSVSWYQQTPGQGLQFLFEYFSETQRNKGNFPGRFSGRQFSNSRSEMNVSTLELGDSALYLCASSLKFGGTNTGELFFGEGSRLTVL.

The rearrangement uses TRBV4-1 and TRBJ2-2, with 10 bases fitting TRBD1. There are 16 residues in the CDR3. J lost 6 bases, V lost 6 bases, and 10 bases had no gene match. Germline V gene sequence: CDR1 MGHRA, CDR2 YSYEKL. CDR3 loop: CASSSATGGLAGELFF. CDR3 bases: TGCGCCAGCAGTTCAGCGACAGGGGGCTTGGCCGGGGAGCTGTTTTTT.

This clonotype was detected a few times. The chain uses TRBV11-3 and TRBJ1-4; D gene ambiguous. There are 14 residues in the CDR3. Trimming left V 4 bases short and J 5 bases short, with 11 bases between. CDR1 is SGHNT and CDR2 is YENEEA in the germline V gene. CDR3 region: CASSSRERNEKLFF. The CDR3 DNA reads TGTGCCAGCAGCTCCCGGGAGCGGAATGAAAAACTGTTTTTT.

As DNA, the CDR3 is TGTGCCAGCAGTGAACACAATGTGGGGGGCAATGAGCAGTTCTTC. Translation gives CASSEHNVGGNEQFF. V usage is TRBV2 and J usage is TRBJ2-1; D might be TRBD2 (6 bases). The V end lost 2 bases, the J end lost 6 bases, and 14 bases lay between the germline ends. CDR3 length: 15 residues. CDR1 is SNHLY and CDR2 is FYNNEI in the germline V gene.

This clonotype turned up a few times. The V call is TRBV12-3 or TRBV12-4, the J call TRBJ1-6, with unresolved D. With 2 bases removed from V and 10 bases from J, the gap between germline ends came to 6 bases. This CDR3 spans 12 amino acids. Here the CDR3 reads CASSLMESPLHF. The CDR3 coding sequence is TGTGCCAGCAGTTTAATGGAATCACCCCTCCACTTT.

CDR3 sequence (DNA): TGTGCCAGCAGCCAAGACGAATGGGACATCCCCACCTTGACGCAGTATTTT. It yields the protein CASSQDEWDIPTLTQYF. The chain couples TRBV3-1 to TRBJ2-3; a possible D gene is TRBD1 (6 bases). Germline CDR1 reads LGHDT; CDR2 reads YNNKEL (reference sequence). This CDR3 is built from 17 residues. V gave up 0 bases and J gave up 9 bases, with 22 bases separating them.

CDR3 DNA: TGTGCCAGCAGCCAAGACGGATACACCGGGGAGCTGTTTTTT. Protein product: CASSQDGYTGELFF. J is TRBJ2-2 and V is TRBV6-5; D gene uncertain. V dropped 6 bases and J dropped 3 bases, with 11 bases sitting between them. Germline V gene lookup returns CDR1 MNHEY and CDR2 SVGAGI. The CDR3 extends over 14 amino acids.

This clonotype appeared a few times. V gene TRBV19 combines with J gene TRBJ1-5, with D tentatively TRBD1 (6 bases). V lost 6 bases, J lost 3 bases, and 12 bases lay in between. Germline CDR1 LNHDA, CDR2 SQIVND (reference sequence). The CDR3 length is 14 residues. This chain's CDR3 is CASRRQAVNQPQHF. The CDR3 DNA reads TGTGCCAGTAGACGACAGGCGGTCAATCAGCCCCAGCATTTT.

There are a few counts of this clonotype. This rearrangement joins TRBV5-5 to TRBJ2-1, with D possibly being TRBD2 (5 bases). V was shortened by 5 bases and J by 7 bases, with 10 bases between the two germline ends. The germline CDR1 and CDR2 sequences are SGHKS and YYEKEE (reference sequence). This CDR3 has 12 amino acids. The CDR3 here is CASSWTENEQFF. The CDR3 DNA follows: TGTGCCAGCAGTTGGACTGAAAATGAGCAGTTCTTC.

This clonotype showed up just a few times. The rearrangement joins TRBV29-1 to TRBJ1-5, with a weak D call TRBD1 (5 bases). Germline V gives CDR1 SQVTM, CDR2 ANQGSEA. V lost 5 bases to trimming and J lost 5 bases, with 13 bases between them. The CDR3 consists of 13 residues. CDR3 in DNA: TGCAGCGTTCAGCCAGGGTCTGATCAGCCCCAGCATTTT. This gives the protein CSVQPGSDQPQHF.

A word on this clonotype: A read error may produce the germline difference seen at one junction end. The chain recombines TRBV20-1 with TRBJ2-1, with D uncertain. This CDR3 is 15 amino acids long. Germline values: CDR1 DFQATT, CDR2 SNEGSKA (reference sequence). The CDR3 region has the DNA TGCATTGCTAGAGACATTGTACGGAACTACAATGAGCAGTTCTTC. As protein: CIARDIVRNYNEQFF.

On this clonotype: This may be a read error: a much more frequent sequence differs by one nucleotide. V is TRBV29-1 and J is TRBJ2-3; unclear D gene. The germline V gene has CDR1 SQVTM and CDR2 ANQGSEA. The length of the CDR3 is 13 residues. CDR3 nucleotides: TGCAACGTTGAACTGCATAGCACAGATACGCAGTATTTT. Its translation: CNVELHSTDTQYF.

This clonotype showed up just a few times. The V and J genes are TRBV18 and TRBJ2-1; 7 bases align to TRBD2. The germline CDR1 and CDR2 sequences are KGHSH and LQKENI. The CDR3 has 17 residues. Germline trimming cut 6 bases from V and 8 bases from J; bases unmatched to any gene: 19. The DNA for the CDR3 is TGTGCCAGCTCCCCCCTATTTATAGCGGGTACTGACGATGAGCAGTTCTTC. It specifies CASSPLFIAGTDDEQFF.

This clonotype was recorded many times. The genes are TRBV3-1 and TRBJ1-2; perhaps TRBD1 as D (6 bases). CDR1 and CDR2 (germline): LGHDT, YNNKEL (reference sequence). This CDR3 contains 16 residues. V lost 1 base and J 4 bases, leaving 16 bases between the germline ends. The CDR3 region has the DNA TGTGCCAGCAGCCAAGGGACAGCCTGGACTGCCTATGGCTACACCTTC. Its protein product is CASSQGTAWTAYGYTF.

This chain uses TRBV20-1 with TRBJ2-6; weak D call: TRBD2 (5 bases). The CDR3 is 14 residues long. The germline CDR1 and CDR2 sequences are DFQATT and SNEGSKA (reference sequence). Trimming stripped 4 bases from V and 0 bases from J, with 7 bases between. Here the CDR3 DNA reads TGCAGTGCTAAAGGGAGCTCTGGGGCCAACGTCCTGACTTTC. It encodes CSAKGSSGANVLTF.

V gene TRBV20-1 combines with J gene TRBJ1-6, with D hard to call. This CDR3 contains 13 residues. Trimming shortened V by 3 bases and J by 8 bases, and 11 bases separated the two germline ends. CDR1 DFQATT and CDR2 SNEGSKA come from the germline V gene (reference sequence). In DNA form, the CDR3 reads TGCAGTGCTAGTTCCAGGTTTGATTCACCCCTCCACTTT. Its protein product is CSASSRFDSPLHF.

The chain has TRBV11-2 and TRBJ2-2; the D gene is possibly TRBD1 (6 bases). The germline gives CDR1 SGHAT, CDR2 FQNNGV. Between the trimmed V and J ends, which lost 2 bases and 2 bases, there was a span of 9 bases. The CDR3 spans 15 residues. The CDR3 DNA follows: TGTGCCAGCAGCTTATCTGGGGGCAACACCGGGGAGCTGTTTTTT. It encodes CASSLSGGNTGELFF.

This clonotype was counted a few times. This sequence joins TRBV6-6 and TRBJ2-3, with D maybe TRBD2 (6 bases). CDR3 length: 16 amino acids. The germline V and J ends were trimmed by 6 bases and 1 base, with 17 bases remaining between them. CDR1 is MNHNY, CDR2 SVGAGI, per germline (reference sequence). CDR3 sequence (DNA): TGTGCCAGCAGCCCCTTTCGGGAGATAGGCACAGATACGCAGTATTTT. Protein: CASSPFREIGTDTQYF.

The chain employs TRBV9 and TRBJ2-3; maybe TRBD2 (5 bases). This CDR3 has 15 amino acids. Germline loops: CDR1 SGDLS, CDR2 YYNGEE. V was clipped by 4 bases and J by 7 bases, with 19 bases between them. The CDR3 protein is CASSPSLAGLNTQYF. In DNA, the CDR3 is TGTGCCAGCAGCCCCTCGCTAGCCGGTCTAAATACGCAGTATTTT. Drawing the rest from reference TRBV9 and TRBJ2-3, the complete variable domain is DSGVTQTPKHLITATGQRVTLRCSPRSGDLSVYWYQQSLDQGLQFLIQYYNGEERAKGNILERFSAQQFPDLHSELNLSSLELGDSALYFCASSPSLAGLNTQYFGPGTRLTVL.

In its sample, this clonotype was seen many times. The chain recombines TRBV5-1 with TRBJ1-1, with 7 bases aligning to TRBD1. Trimming took 4 bases from V and 2 from J; bases not matched to a gene: 8. CDR3 size: 15 residues. The V gene's germline CDR1 is SGHRS and CDR2 YFSETQ. The CDR3 sequence: CASSTAGTANTEAFF. CDR3 coding DNA: TGCGCCAGCAGCACAGCCGGGACAGCCAACACTGAAGCTTTCTTT. The full variable domain, its missing parts supplied by reference TRBV5-1 and TRBJ1-1, is KAGVTQTPRYLIKTRGQQVTLSCSPISGHRSVSWYQQTPGQGLQFLFEYFSETQRNKGNFPGRFSGRQFSNSRSEMNVSTLELGDSALYLCASSTAGTANTEAFFGQGTRLTVV.

The chain combines TRBV6-1 with TRBJ1-5; TRBD1 matches 8 bases. The tail of the sequence fits TRBJ2-3 better, so the J call may be wrong. CDR1 MNHNS and CDR2 SASEGT come from the germline V gene. The CDR3 length is 15 residues. The CDR3 DNA is TGTGCCAGCAGCCTCAGGACAGGGTGGAATCAGCCCCAGTATTTT. Its translation: CASSLRTGWNQPQYF.

This clonotype was seen a handful of times. The chain joins TRBV27 to TRBJ1-5; D is unresolved. The germline V and J ends were trimmed by 5 bases and 1 base, with 12 bases remaining between them. Germline CDR1 reads MNHEY; CDR2 reads SMNVEV (reference sequence). This CDR3 has 15 amino acids. CDR3 loop: CASSKNPGSNQPQHF. The DNA for the CDR3 is TGTGCCAGCAGTAAAAATCCGGGGAGCAATCAGCCCCAGCATTTT.